The clone carrying this T cell receptor beta chain has just a few counts. The antigen is not known. The record originates from a study of T-cell memory formation after mild COVID-19. Findings and caveats of the study: Clones that contracted clustered mainly in CM and EM if CD4+ and in EMRA if CD8+.

A 5'RACE reaction primed in the constant segment made cDNA libraries of TCR alpha and TCR beta, and these carried sample barcodes and UMIs. MiXCR, applied by TCRdb to the 5' RACE reads, yields one record per CDR3 protein. The sample carries 400,000 to 500,000 distinct CDR3 sequences, around 18% recorded once. Germline assignment: CDR1 KGHSH and CDR2 LQKENI. V lost 5 bases and J lost 1, with 13 bases in between. This CDR3 contains 15 residues. The sequenced sample was PBMCs or a T cell subset sorted from them (not recorded which). The sequence was obtained from an adult woman who had mild COVID-19 (a few samples of this study predate the infection). Cell type and time point are not known. This chain joins TRBV18 and TRBJ2-3; D remains ambiguous. In nucleotides, the CDR3 is TGTGCCAGCTCATTAAGTATGTCCCGCACAGATACGCAGTATTTT. It is translated as CASSLSMSRTDTQYF.